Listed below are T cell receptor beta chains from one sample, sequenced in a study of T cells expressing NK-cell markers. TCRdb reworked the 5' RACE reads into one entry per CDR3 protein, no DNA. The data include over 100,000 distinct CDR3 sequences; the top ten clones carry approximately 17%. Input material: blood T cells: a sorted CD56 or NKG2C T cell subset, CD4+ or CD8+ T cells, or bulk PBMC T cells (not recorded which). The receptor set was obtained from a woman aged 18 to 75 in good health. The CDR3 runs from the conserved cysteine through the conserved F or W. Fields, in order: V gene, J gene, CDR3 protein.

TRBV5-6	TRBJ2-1	CASSRMLAGRYNELFF
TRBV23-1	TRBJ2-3	CASTTGFSTDTQYF
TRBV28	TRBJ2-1	CASSLAVLDLSNEQFF
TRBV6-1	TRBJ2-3	CASRGTGPTDTQYF
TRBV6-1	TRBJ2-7	CASSEAGGDPVEQYF
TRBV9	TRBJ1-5	CASSPTGYNQPQHF
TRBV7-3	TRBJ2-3	CASSSTTSGATDTQYF
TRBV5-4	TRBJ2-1	CASSLGAALNNEQFF
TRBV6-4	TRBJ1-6	CASSEGPHNSPLHF
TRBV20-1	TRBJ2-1	CSASNRPSGQIYNEQFF
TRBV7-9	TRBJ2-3	CATSRAYTTDTQYF